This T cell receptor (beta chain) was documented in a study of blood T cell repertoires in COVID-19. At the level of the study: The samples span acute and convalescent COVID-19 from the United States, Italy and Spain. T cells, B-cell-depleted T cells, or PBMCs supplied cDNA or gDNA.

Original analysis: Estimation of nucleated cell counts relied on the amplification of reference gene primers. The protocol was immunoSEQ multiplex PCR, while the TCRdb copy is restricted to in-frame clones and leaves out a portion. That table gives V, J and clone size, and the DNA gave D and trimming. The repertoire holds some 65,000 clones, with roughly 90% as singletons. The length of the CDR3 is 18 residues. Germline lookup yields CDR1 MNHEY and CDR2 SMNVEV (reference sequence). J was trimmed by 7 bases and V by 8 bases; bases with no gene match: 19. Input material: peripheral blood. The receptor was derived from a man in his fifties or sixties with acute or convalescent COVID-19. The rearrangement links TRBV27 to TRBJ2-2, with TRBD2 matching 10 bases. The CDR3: CASRSLVLAGEGGGELFF. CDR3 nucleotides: TGTGCCAGCCGTAGTCTCGTCCTAGCGGGGGAAGGGGGCGGGGAGCTGTTTTTT.